A selection of T cell receptor beta chains follows, all from one sample in a study of human T cells and chemical hapten exposure. TCRdb reanalysed the RACE reads using MiXCR and keeps one entry per CDR3 protein. Here the sample spans around 95,000 distinct CDR3 sequences, approximately 10% being singletons. Sequences were derived from whole blood, sampled in connection with sensitization to the hapten diphenylcyclopropenone (DPC). The receptors stem from a woman aged 55-69 years with alopecia areata. Some clones in this sample may be carry-over from other donors' samples. Both conserved end residues are part of each CDR3. A D gene is named only where the DNA matches it firmly. Some rows mark clone size as missing; the rest say once, few, many or name a class of expanded clone.

abundance | d_gene | j_gene | v_gene | CDR3aa | CDR3nt
- | TRBD1 | TRBJ2-3 | TRBV2 | CASKGASLYGTQYF | TGTGCCAGCAAGGGGGCGTCTTTGTATGGTACGCAGTATTTT
many | TRBD2 | TRBJ2-2 | TRBV27 | CASRTSSGVNTGELFF | TGTGCCAGCAGGACGTCTAGCGGGGTTAACACCGGGGAGCTGTTTTTT
few | - | TRBJ2-7 | TRBV29-1 | CSVLTGAPYEQYF | TGCAGCGTTTTAACCGGGGCACCCTACGAGCAGTACTTC
many | - | TRBJ2-7 | TRBV7-2 | CASSWRDSSYEQYF | TGTGCCAGCAGCTGGCGGGACAGCTCCTACGAGCAGTACTTC
- | - | TRBJ2-1 | TRBV5-1 | CASSARPGDEQFF | TGCGCCAGCAGCGCACGTCCAGGGGACGAGCAGTTCTTC
- | - | TRBJ2-5 | TRBV20-1 | CSASKESPGETQYF | TGCAGTGCTAGCAAGGAATCGCCCGGTGAGACCCAGTACTTC
few | - | TRBJ2-1 | TRBV29-1 | CSVPGRSYNEQFF | TGCAGCGTCCCGGGCCGCTCCTACAATGAGCAGTTCTTC
few | - | TRBJ1-3 | TRBV5-1 | CASSLDSRSGNTIYF | TGCGCCAGCAGCTTGGATTCCCGCTCTGGAAACACCATATATTTT
many | - | TRBJ1-2 | TRBV6-6 | CASSTAERGYTF | TGTGCCAGCAGTACCGCTGAGCGCGGCTACACCTTC
few | - | TRBJ1-2 | TRBV4-2 | CASSQPGQIYGYTF | TGTGCCAGCAGCCAACCCGGACAGATCTATGGCTACACCTTC
many | TRBD2 | TRBJ2-1 | TRBV19 | CASSGTSGSNEQFF | TGTGCCAGTAGTGGGACTAGCGGGAGCAATGAGCAGTTCTTC
many | - | TRBJ1-5 | TRBV2 | CASKRTNSWGWTNQPQHF | TGTGCCAGCAAACGAACAAACTCTTGGGGGTGGACCAATCAGCCCCAGCATTTT
many | TRBD1 | TRBJ1-1 | TRBV20-1 | CSATGGYTEAFF | TGCAGTGCAACAGGGGGCTACACTGAAGCTTTCTTT